Sequencing of this T cell receptor beta chain was carried out in a study of blood T cells in healthy people across ages. Looking at the study overall: About one barcoded beta molecule per two T cells was the capture yield of template switching.

For the second PCR, which ran for 7 to 11 cycles, a sample-barcoded 5' primer and a J-beta primer mix were used. TCRdb recomputed calls from the 5' RACE reads with MiXCR, one row per CDR3 protein. The sample consists of 1 million or so distinct CDR3 sequences, about 23% of them appearing once. V was clipped by 7 bases and J by 7 bases; unmatched bases: 9. The CDR3 extends over 13 amino acids. The germline CDR1 and CDR2 sequences are DFQATT and SNEGSKA (reference sequence). This clonotype was seen a few times. These records were also assigned to another study, of T cells of mothers and their children.

Material for sequencing was blood. This clonotype was sampled from a girl between 2 and 10 years old in good health. The chain combines TRBV20-1 with TRBJ1-5; 8 positions agree with TRBD1. CDR3 in DNA: TGCAGTGGATCAGGACAGGGTAGACAGCCCCAGCATTTT. This sequence encodes CSGSGQGRQPQHF.